The rows below give T cell receptor beta chains drawn from one sample of a study of CD8 T cells in ankylosing spondylitis. A single record per CDR3 protein comes from TCRdb applying MiXCR to the 5' RACE reads. The sample lists hundreds of thousands of distinct CDR3 sequences, roughly 12% seen once, with about 0.49% in the top ten. The sequenced material came from blood, either unsorted or a sorted T cell fraction (not recorded which). The receptors come from a male donor with ankylosing spondylitis. The CDR3 runs from the conserved cysteine through the conserved F or W. D genes are given only for firm matches. Some rows have no size entry. The others give once, few or many, or a class for an expanded clone.

clone size,D gene,V gene,J gene,CDR3 protein,CDR3 DNA
.,TRBD1,TRBV5-1,TRBJ2-2,CASSTPGQGVAGELFF,TGCGCCAGCAGCACCCCGGGACAGGGGGTCGCCGGGGAGCTGTTTTTT
.,TRBD1,TRBV20-1,TRBJ2-1,CSATTGEAQFF,TGCAGTGCTACGACAGGGGAAGCGCAGTTCTTC
many,TRBD1,TRBV18,TRBJ1-1,CASSPDRGEAFF,TGTGCCAGCTCGCCCGACAGGGGTGAAGCTTTCTTT
many,.,TRBV20-1,TRBJ1-5,CSATGTVNQPQHF,TGCAGTGCTACAGGGACGGTCAATCAGCCCCAGCATTTT
.,.,TRBV20-1,TRBJ2-7,CSAPPFGSYEQYF,TGCAGTGCCCCGCCGTTCGGTTCCTACGAGCAGTACTTC
many,.,TRBV5-6,TRBJ1-6,CASSLGRINSPLHF,TGTGCCAGCAGCTTGGGTCGGATTAATTCACCCCTCCACTTT
.,.,TRBV20-1,TRBJ2-4,CSAHRGTAKNIQYF,TGCAGTGCTCATCGGGGAACAGCCAAAAACATTCAGTACTTC
.,.,TRBV15,TRBJ1-2,CATSRDKNEGYTF,TGTGCCACCAGCAGAGATAAGAACGAAGGCTACACCTTC
many,TRBD2,TRBV5-1,TRBJ2-7,CASSFEREGEQYF,TGCGCCAGCAGCTTTGAGCGGGAGGGCGAGCAGTACTTC
.,TRBD1,TRBV7-9,TRBJ1-4,CASSKGQGSEKLFF,TGTGCCAGCAGCAAGGGACAGGGTAGCGAAAAACTGTTTTTT
.,TRBD2,TRBV5-1,TRBJ2-1,CASSLEGASGRETYNEQFF,TGCGCCAGCAGCTTGGAGGGGGCTAGCGGGAGGGAGACCTACAATGAGCAGTTCTTC
.,.,TRBV5-5,TRBJ2-2,CASSLDVAGARRTGELFF,TGTGCCAGCAGCTTGGATGTCGCGGGGGCTAGACGGACCGGGGAGCTGTTTTTT
.,.,TRBV20-1,TRBJ1-2,CSASRRISNYGYTF,TGCAGTGCCAGTAGGCGCATCTCTAACTATGGCTACACCTTC
few,.,TRBV20-1,TRBJ1-5,CSARRVAGRNQPQHF,TGCAGTGCTAGAAGGGTGGCAGGACGGAATCAGCCCCAGCATTTT
few,.,TRBV6-1,TRBJ2-1,CASRDRKSSYNEQFF,TGTGCCAGCAGGGATCGGAAGAGCTCCTACAATGAGCAGTTCTTC
.,TRBD2,TRBV13,TRBJ2-5,CASRPGLVKTQYF,TGTGCCAGCAGACCGGGACTAGTGAAGACCCAGTACTTC
.,.,TRBV20-1,TRBJ2-7,CSARVGGKSYEQYF,TGCAGTGCTAGAGTTGGCGGGAAATCCTACGAGCAGTACTTC
few,TRBD1,TRBV6-1,TRBJ1-5,CASREDRDQPQHF,TGTGCCAGCAGGGAGGACAGGGATCAGCCCCAGCATTTT
few,TRBD1,TRBV10-3,TRBJ2-5,CAISDPGTGIETQYF,TGTGCCATCAGTGACCCCGGGACAGGGATAGAGACCCAGTACTTC
few,.,TRBV7-2,TRBJ1-6,CASSLGGNYNSPLHF,TGTGCCAGCAGCTTAGGTGGAAACTATAATTCACCCCTCCACTTT
.,.,TRBV27,TRBJ1-2,CASSRGLGWVYGYTF,TGTGCCAGCAGCCGAGGACTGGGATGGGTCTATGGCTACACCTTC
many,.,TRBV7-2,TRBJ2-2,CASSFGVVSNTGELFF,TGTGCCAGCAGCTTTGGGGTGGTTTCGAACACCGGGGAGCTGTTTTTT
few,.,TRBV12-3/TRBV12-4,TRBJ2-7,CASSLRMYEQYF,TGTGCCAGCAGTTTACGGATGTACGAGCAGTACTTC
many,TRBD1,TRBV6-5,TRBJ1-5,CASSNGQGNQPQHF,TGTGCCAGCAGTAACGGACAGGGAAATCAGCCCCAGCATTTT
many,.,TRBV18,TRBJ1-1,CASSLNRGGTNTEAFF,TGTGCCAGCTCACTAAACCGGGGGGGGACAAACACTGAAGCTTTCTTT
many,TRBD2,TRBV20-1,TRBJ2-7,CIHPGRERYEQYF,TGCATCCACCCGGGGCGGGAGAGGTACGAGCAGTACTTC
.,.,TRBV7-6,TRBJ2-2,CASSLEVGLNTGELFF,TGTGCCAGCAGCTTAGAAGTCGGACTGAACACCGGGGAGCTGTTTTTT
.,TRBD1,TRBV20-1,TRBJ1-1,CSAKRDRGRENTEAFF,TGCAGTGCTAAGAGGGACAGGGGGCGAGAGAACACTGAAGCTTTCTTT
.,TRBD2,TRBV6-2/TRBV6-3,TRBJ2-1,CASRGFPGLAGDEQFF,TGTGCCAGCAGGGGTTTTCCGGGACTAGCGGGGGATGAGCAGTTCTTC
.,TRBD2,TRBV20-1,TRBJ2-3,CSVPTSGRPPADTQYF,TGCAGTGTTCCGACTAGCGGGAGGCCTCCTGCAGATACGCAGTATTTT
.,TRBD2,TRBV11-3,TRBJ2-7,CASSPGTSESYEQYF,TGTGCCAGCAGCCCCGGGACTAGCGAATCCTACGAGCAGTACTTC
few,.,TRBV23-1,TRBJ1-1,CASSPGQKKTSFMNTEAFF,TGCGCCAGCAGTCCGGGACAAAAAAAGACGAGTTTCATGAACACTGAAGCTTTCTTT
many,.,TRBV4-2,TRBJ2-7,CASSQDLGGGVYEQYF,TGTGCCAGCAGCCAAGATCTTGGGGGCGGGGTCTACGAGCAGTACTTC
.,.,TRBV9,TRBJ2-7,CASSVGAWGSSYEQYF,TGTGCCAGCAGCGTAGGAGCTTGGGGGTCTTCCTACGAGCAGTACTTC
few,.,TRBV10-3,TRBJ1-2,CAISESIIPGYTF,TGTGCCATCAGTGAGTCGATAATTCCCGGCTACACCTTC
many,.,TRBV27,TRBJ2-3,CASSLWGTDTQYF,TGTGCCAGCAGTTTATGGGGCACAGATACGCAGTATTTT
many,TRBD1,TRBV29-1,TRBJ2-3,CSGGTATDTQYF,TGCAGCGGTGGGACAGCCACAGATACGCAGTATTTT
.,.,TRBV20-1,TRBJ2-2,CSAKDANTGELFF,TGCAGTGCCAAGGACGCGAACACCGGGGAGCTGTTTTTT
.,.,TRBV20-1,TRBJ2-5,CSGRRGDETQYF,TGCAGTGGACGAAGAGGGGATGAGACCCAGTACTTC
.,.,TRBV11-2,TRBJ2-1,CASSPTVSYNEQFF,TGTGCCAGCAGCCCAACGGTCTCCTACAATGAGCAGTTCTTC
.,TRBD2,TRBV2,TRBJ2-1,CATGLAGGVEQFF,TGTGCCACCGGACTAGCGGGAGGGGTTGAGCAGTTCTTC
.,.,TRBV28,TRBJ1-2,CASSLPRTAYGYTF,TGTGCCAGCAGTTTACCTCGGACAGCTTATGGCTACACCTTC
many,TRBD2,TRBV5-1,TRBJ2-3,CASSLGDYLGTQYF,TGCGCCAGCAGCTTGGGGGACTATCTCGGGACGCAGTATTTT
.,.,TRBV27,TRBJ2-7,CASSLRGTEQYF,TGTGCCAGCAGTTTACGGGGGACCGAGCAGTACTTC
.,TRBD2,TRBV7-9,TRBJ2-3,CASSLDSAGVGTQYF,TGTGCCAGCAGCTTAGACTCGGCGGGAGTGGGGACGCAGTATTTT
.,TRBD1,TRBV20-1,TRBJ2-3,CSAVDRGHTDTQYF,TGCAGTGCTGTAGACAGGGGGCATACAGATACGCAGTATTTT
few,TRBD1,TRBV5-1,TRBJ2-2,CASSLRQGSYPGELFF,TGCGCCAGCAGCTTGAGACAGGGAAGCTATCCGGGGGAGCTGTTTTTT
.,TRBD1,TRBV18,TRBJ1-1,CASSPLQGETEAFF,TGTGCCAGCTCACCCCTACAGGGGGAGACTGAAGCTTTCTTT
few,.,TRBV5-1,TRBJ1-1,CASSLAVAGGTEAFF,TGCGCCAGCAGCTTGGCCGTCGCGGGTGGCACTGAAGCTTTCTTT
.,TRBD2,TRBV9,TRBJ2-1,CASSTKGTSGALSSYNEQFF,TGTGCCAGCAGCACTAAGGGGACTAGCGGAGCCCTGAGCTCCTACAATGAGCAGTTCTTC
.,TRBD1,TRBV20-1,TRBJ2-3,CSAQDRATSTDTQYF,TGCAGTGCCCAGGACAGGGCTACCAGCACAGATACGCAGTATTTT
few,TRBD1,TRBV7-2,TRBJ1-6,CASRIRGLPNSPLHF,TGTGCCAGCAGGATCAGGGGGCTCCCTAATTCACCCCTCCACTTT
.,TRBD1,TRBV2,TRBJ1-2,CASRGRRDRVGINYGYTF,TGTGCCAGCAGGGGAAGAAGGGACAGGGTGGGGATTAACTATGGCTACACCTTC